This paragraph reports one TCR beta chain. This sample also contains other DNA sequences that code for the same CDR3. TCRdb keeps only in-frame clones here, not all; method: immunoSEQ multiplex PCR. This table has some 460,000 clones, approximately 90% appearing once. This sample stems from a study of blood T cell repertoires in COVID-19. Study at large: Samples taken during acute and convalescent COVID-19 were collected in the United States, Italy and Spain.

Participant-given clinical history determined each cohort assignment. V shed 1 base and J shed 5 bases, with 11 bases lying between them. From germline, CDR1 is LGHDT and CDR2 YNNKEL (reference sequence). This CDR3 region has 14 residues. The clonotype was recovered from a woman in her late teens or twenties with acute COVID-19. Input material: PBMCs or T cells enriched from blood (not recorded which). The chain uses TRBV3-1 (or the pseudogene TRBV3-2) and TRBJ1-2, with D possibly TRBD1 on 5 matching bases. The CDR3 nucleotides read TGTGCCAGCAGCCAAGGGGGCGGACCGTATGGCTACACCTTC. Protein sequence: CASSQGGGPYGYTF.